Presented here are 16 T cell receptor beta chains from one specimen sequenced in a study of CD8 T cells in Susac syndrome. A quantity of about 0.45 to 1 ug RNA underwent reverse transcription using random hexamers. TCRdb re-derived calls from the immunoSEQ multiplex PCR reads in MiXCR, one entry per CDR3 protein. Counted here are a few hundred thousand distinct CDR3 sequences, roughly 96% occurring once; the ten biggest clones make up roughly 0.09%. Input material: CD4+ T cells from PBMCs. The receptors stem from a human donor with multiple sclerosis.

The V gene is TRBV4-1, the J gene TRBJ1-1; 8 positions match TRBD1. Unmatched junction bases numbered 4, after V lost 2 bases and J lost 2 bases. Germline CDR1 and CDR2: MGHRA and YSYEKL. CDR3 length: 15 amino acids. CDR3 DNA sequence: TGCGCCAGCAGCCAACCCGACAGGGGAAACACTGAAGCTTTCTTT. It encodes CASSQPDRGNTEAFF.

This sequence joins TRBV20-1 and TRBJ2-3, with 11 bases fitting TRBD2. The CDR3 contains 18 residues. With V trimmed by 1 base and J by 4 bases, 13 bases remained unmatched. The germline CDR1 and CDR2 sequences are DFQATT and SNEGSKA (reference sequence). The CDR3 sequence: CSARGWASGRIVSDTQYF. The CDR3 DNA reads TGCAGTGCTAGAGGATGGGCTAGCGGGAGGATTGTCTCAGATACGCAGTATTTT.

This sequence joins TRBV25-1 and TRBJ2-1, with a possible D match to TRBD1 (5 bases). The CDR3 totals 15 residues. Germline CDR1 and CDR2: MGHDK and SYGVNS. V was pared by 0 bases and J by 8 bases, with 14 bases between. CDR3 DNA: TGTGCCAGCAGTGAATACCTGGGGCTCGGAGATGAGCAGTTCTTC. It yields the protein CASSEYLGLGDEQFF.

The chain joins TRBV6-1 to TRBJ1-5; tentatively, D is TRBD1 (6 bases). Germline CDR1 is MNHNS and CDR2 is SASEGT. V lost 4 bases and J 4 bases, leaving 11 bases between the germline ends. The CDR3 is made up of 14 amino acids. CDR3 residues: CASSVSGANQPQHF. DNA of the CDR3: TGTGCCAGCAGTGTTTCAGGGGCTAATCAGCCCCAGCATTTT.

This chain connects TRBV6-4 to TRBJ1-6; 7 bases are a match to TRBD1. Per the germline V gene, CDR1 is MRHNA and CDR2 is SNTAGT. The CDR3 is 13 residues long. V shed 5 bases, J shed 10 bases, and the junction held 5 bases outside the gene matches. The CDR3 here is CASSSTGESPLHF. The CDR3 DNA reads TGTGCCAGCAGTTCTACAGGGGAATCACCCCTCCACTTT.

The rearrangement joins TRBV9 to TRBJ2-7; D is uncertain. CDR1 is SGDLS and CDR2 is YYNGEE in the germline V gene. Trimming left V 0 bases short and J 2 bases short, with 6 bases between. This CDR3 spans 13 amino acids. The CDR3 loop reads CASSVEGTYEQYF. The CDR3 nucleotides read TGTGCCAGCAGCGTAGAAGGTACCTACGAGCAGTACTTC. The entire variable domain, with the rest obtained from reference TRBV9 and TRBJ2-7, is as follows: DSGVTQTPKHLITATGQRVTLRCSPRSGDLSVYWYQQSLDQGLQFLIQYYNGEERAKGNILERFSAQQFPDLHSELNLSSLELGDSALYFCASSVEGTYEQYFGPGTRLTVT.

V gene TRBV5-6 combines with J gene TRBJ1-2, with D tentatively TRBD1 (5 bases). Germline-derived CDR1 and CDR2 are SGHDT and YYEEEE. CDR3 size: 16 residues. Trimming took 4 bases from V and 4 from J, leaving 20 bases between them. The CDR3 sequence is CASSLDQGRGIYGYTF. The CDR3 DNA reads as TGTGCCAGCAGCCTGGATCAGGGACGTGGGATCTATGGCTACACCTTC.

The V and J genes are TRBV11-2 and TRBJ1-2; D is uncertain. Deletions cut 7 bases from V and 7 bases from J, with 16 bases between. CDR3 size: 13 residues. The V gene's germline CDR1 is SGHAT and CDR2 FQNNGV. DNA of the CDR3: TGTGCCAGCACCCTAGAAGGCAGCCTTGGCTACACCTTC. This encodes CASTLEGSLGYTF.

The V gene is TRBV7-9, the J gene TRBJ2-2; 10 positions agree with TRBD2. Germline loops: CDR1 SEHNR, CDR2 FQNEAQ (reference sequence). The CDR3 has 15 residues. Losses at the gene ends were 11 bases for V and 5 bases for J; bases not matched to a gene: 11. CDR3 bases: TGTGCCGTCCCCCGGAGACTAGCGGGTACCGGGGAGCTGTTTTTT. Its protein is CAVPRRLAGTGELFF.

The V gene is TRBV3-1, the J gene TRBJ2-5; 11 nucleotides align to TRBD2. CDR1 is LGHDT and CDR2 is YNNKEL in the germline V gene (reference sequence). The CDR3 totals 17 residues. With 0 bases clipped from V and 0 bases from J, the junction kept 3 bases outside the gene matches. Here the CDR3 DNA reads TGTGCCAGCAGCCAAGACTTAGCGGGGGGGCACCAAGAGACCCAGTACTTC. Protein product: CASSQDLAGGHQETQYF.

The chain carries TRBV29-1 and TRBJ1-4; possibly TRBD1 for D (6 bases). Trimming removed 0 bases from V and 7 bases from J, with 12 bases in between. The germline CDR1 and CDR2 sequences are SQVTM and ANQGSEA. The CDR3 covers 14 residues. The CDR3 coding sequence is TGCAGCGTTGAAGACGGGGGCTTGGGTGAAAAACTGTTTTTT. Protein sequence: CSVEDGGLGEKLFF.

For the CDR3, the DNA is TGTGCCAGCAGCTTAGATCCTAGCGGGACCTACGAGCAGTACTTC. Protein: CASSLDPSGTYEQYF. This chain joins TRBV7-8 and TRBJ2-7; 9 nucleotides match TRBD2. After removal of 1 base from V and 2 bases from J, the junction contained 3 bases not matched to a gene. Per germline, CDR1 SGHVS and CDR2 FQNEAQ. CDR3 length: 15 amino acids. Combining the CDR3 with reference TRBV7-8 and TRBJ2-7 gives the whole variable domain GAGVSQSPRYKVAKRGQDVALRCDPISGHVSLFWYQQALGQGPEFLTYFQNEAQLDKSGLPSDRFFAERPEGSVSTLKIQRTQQEDSAVYLCASSLDPSGTYEQYFGPGTRLTVT.

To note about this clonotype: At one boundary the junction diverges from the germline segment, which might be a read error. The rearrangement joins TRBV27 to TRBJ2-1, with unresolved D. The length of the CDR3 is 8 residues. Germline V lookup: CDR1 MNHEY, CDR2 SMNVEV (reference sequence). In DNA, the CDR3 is TGTGCCAGGGCTGAGGAGTTCTTC. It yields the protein CARAEEFF.

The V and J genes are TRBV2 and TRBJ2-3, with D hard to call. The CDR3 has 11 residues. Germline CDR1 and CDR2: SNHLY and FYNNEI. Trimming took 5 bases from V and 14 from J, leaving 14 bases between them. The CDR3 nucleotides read TGTGCCAGCAGTTCGACACCCACCCCGTATTTT. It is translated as CASSSTPTPYF.

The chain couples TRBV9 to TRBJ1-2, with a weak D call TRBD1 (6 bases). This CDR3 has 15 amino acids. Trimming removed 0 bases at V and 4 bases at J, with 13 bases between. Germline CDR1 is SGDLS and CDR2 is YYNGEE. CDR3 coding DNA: TGTGCCAGCAGCGTAGGACAGGCCCGACCCTATGGCTACACCTTC. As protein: CASSVGQARPYGYTF.

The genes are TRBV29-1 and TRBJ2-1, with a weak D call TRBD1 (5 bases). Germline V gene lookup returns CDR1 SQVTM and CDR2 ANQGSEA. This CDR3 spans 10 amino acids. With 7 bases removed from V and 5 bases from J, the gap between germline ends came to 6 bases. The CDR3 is CSGGHNEQFF. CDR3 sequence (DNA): TGCAGCGGGGGCCACAATGAGCAGTTCTTC.